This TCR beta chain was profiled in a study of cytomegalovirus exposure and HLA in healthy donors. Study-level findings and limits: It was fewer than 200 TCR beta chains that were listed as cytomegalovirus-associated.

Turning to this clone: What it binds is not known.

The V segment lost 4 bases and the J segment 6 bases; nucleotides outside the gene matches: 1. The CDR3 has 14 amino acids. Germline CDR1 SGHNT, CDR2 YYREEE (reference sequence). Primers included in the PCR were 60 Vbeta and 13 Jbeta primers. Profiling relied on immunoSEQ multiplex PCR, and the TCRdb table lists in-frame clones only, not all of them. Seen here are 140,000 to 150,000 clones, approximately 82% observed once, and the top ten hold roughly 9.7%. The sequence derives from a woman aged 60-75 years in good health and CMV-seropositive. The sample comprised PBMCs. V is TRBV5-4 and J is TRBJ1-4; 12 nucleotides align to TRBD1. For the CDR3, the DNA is TGTGCCAGCAGCAGGGACAGGGGGCATGAAAAACTGTTTTTT. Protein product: CASSRDRGHEKLFF.